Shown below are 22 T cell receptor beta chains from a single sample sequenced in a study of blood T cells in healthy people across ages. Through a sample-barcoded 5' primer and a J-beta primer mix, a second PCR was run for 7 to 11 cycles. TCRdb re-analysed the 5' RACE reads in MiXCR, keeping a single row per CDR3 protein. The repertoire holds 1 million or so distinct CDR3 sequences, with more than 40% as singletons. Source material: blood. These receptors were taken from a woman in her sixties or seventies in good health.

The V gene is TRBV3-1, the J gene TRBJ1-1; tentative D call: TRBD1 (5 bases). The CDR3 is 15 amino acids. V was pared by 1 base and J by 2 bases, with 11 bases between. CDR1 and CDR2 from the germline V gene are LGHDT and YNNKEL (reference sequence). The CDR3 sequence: CASSQGTGDNTEAFF. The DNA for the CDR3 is TGTGCCAGCAGCCAAGGAACAGGCGATAACACTGAAGCTTTCTTT.

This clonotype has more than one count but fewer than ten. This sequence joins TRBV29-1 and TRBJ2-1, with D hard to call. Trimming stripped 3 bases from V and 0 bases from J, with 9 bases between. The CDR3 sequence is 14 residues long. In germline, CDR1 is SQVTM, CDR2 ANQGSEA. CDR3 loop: CSVDERLSYNEQFF. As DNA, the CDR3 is TGCAGCGTTGATGAGAGACTCTCCTACAATGAGCAGTTCTTC.

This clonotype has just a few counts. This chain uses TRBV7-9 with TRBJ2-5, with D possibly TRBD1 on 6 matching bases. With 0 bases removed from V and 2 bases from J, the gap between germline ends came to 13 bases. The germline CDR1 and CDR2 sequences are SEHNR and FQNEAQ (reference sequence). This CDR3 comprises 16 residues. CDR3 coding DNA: TGTGCCAGCAGCTTAGCGACAGGTTCCCCTCAAGAGACCCAGTACTTC. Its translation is CASSLATGSPQETQYF.

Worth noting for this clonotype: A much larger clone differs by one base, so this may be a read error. The chain's CDR3 is CASSTTGFQGYEQYF. CDR3 coding DNA: TGTGCCAGCAGCACCACGGGGTTCCAGGGGTACGAGCAGTACTTC. The chain couples TRBV7-2 to TRBJ2-5, with D possibly being TRBD1 (6 bases). The J call may be in error: the DNA end matches TRBJ2-7 better. CDR1 SGHTA and CDR2 FQGNSA come from the germline V gene. The CDR3 consists of 15 residues.

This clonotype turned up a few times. The CDR3 spells CASSLGQGGRNEQFF. CDR3 coding DNA: TGTGCCAGCAGTTTAGGGCAGGGTGGCCGGAATGAGCAGTTCTTC. The chain carries TRBV27 and TRBJ2-1, with D tentatively TRBD1 (5 bases). V was trimmed by 2 bases and J by 7 bases, leaving 15 bases between them. The CDR3 has 15 residues. Germline V gene sequence: CDR1 MNHEY, CDR2 SMNVEV (reference sequence).

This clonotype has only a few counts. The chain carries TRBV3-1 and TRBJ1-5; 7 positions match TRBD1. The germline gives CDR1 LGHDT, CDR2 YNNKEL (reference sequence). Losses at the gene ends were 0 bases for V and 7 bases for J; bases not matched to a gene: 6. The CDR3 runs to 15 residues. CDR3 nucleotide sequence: TGTGCCAGCAGCCAAGATCAGAGGGGGCACCAGCCCCAGCATTTT. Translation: CASSQDQRGHQPQHF.

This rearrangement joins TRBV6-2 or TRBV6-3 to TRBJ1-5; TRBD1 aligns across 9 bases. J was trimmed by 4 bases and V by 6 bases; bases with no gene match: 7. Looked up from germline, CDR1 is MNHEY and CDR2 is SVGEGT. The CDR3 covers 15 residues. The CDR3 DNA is TGTGCCAGCAGCCCCGACAGGGGGTGGAATCAGCCCCAGCATTTT. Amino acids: CASSPDRGWNQPQHF.

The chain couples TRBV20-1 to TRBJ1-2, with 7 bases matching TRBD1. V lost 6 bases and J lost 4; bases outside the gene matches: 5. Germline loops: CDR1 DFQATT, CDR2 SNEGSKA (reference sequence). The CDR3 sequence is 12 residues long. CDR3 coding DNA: TGCAGTGCCTGGACAGGCCTCTATGGCTACACCTTC. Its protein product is CSAWTGLYGYTF.

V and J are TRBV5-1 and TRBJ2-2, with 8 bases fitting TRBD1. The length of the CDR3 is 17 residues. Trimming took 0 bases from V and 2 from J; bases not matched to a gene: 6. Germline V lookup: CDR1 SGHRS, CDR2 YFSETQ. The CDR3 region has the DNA TGCGCCAGCAGCTTGGGCGCACAGGGGGGCAACACCGGGGAGCTGTTTTTT. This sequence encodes CASSLGAQGGNTGELFF.

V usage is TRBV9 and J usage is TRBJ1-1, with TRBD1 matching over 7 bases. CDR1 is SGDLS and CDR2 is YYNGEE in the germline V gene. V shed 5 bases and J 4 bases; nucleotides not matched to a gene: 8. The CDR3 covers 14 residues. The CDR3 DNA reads TGTGCCAGCAGAGGCCAGGGGGACGGCACTGAAGCTTTCTTT. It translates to CASRGQGDGTEAFF.

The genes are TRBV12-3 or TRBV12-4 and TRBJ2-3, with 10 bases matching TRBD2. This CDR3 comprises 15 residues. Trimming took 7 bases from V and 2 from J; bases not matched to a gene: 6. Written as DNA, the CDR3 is TGTGCCAGCACCCTGACTAGCGGGTTCACAGATACGCAGTATTTT. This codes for CASTLTSGFTDTQYF.

CDR3 amino acids: CACPGSGANVLTF. As DNA, the CDR3 is TGTGCCTGCCCGGGCTCTGGGGCCAACGTCCTGACTTTC. The rearrangement joins TRBV30 to TRBJ2-6, with unresolved D. This CDR3 comprises 13 residues. CDR1 GTSNPN and CDR2 SVGIG come from the germline V gene (reference sequence). The V end lost 6 bases, the J end lost 0 bases, and 6 bases lay between the germline ends.

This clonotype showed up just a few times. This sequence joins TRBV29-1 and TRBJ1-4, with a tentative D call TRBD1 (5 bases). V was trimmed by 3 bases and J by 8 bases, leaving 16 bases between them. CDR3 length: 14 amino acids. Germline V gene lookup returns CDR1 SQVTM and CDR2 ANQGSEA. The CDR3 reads CSVDLGQGDEKLFF. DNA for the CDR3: TGCAGCGTTGATCTGGGGCAGGGAGACGAAAAACTGTTTTTT.

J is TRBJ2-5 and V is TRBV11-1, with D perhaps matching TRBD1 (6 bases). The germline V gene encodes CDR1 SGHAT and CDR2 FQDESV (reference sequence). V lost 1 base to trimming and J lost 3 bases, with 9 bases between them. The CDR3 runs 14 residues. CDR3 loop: CASSLDTGKETQYF. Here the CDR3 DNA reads TGTGCCAGCAGCTTAGATACAGGGAAAGAGACCCAGTACTTC.

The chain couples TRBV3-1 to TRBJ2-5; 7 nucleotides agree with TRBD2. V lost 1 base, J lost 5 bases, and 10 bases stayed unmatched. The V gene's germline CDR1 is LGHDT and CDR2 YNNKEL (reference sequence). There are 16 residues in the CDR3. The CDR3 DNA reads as TGTGCCAGCAGCCAAGGGGGAGGGAATTCCCTGGAGACCCAGTACTTC. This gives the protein CASSQGGGNSLETQYF.

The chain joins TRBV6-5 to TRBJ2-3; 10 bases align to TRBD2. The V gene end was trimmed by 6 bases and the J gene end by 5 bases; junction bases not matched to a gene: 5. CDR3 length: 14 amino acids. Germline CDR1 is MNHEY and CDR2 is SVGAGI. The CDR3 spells CASSPSGSQDTQYF. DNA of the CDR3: TGTGCCAGCAGCCCTAGCGGGAGTCAAGATACGCAGTATTTT.

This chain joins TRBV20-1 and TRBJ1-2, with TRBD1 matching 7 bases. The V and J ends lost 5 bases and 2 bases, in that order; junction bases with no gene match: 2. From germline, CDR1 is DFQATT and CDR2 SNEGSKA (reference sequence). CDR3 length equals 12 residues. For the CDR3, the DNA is TGCAGTGCTTTGGACAGGAACTATGGCTACACCTTC. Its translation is CSALDRNYGYTF.

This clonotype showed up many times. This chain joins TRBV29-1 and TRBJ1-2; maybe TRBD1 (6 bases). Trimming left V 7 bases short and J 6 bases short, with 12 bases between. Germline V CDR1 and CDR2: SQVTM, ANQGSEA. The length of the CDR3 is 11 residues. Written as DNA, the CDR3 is TGCAGCGCTCAGGGGACGGATGGCTACACCTTC. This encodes CSAQGTDGYTF. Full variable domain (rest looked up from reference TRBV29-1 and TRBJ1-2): SAVISQKPSRDICQRGTSLTIQCQVDSQVTMMFWYRQQPGQSLTLIATANQGSEATYESGFVIDKFPISRPNLTFSTLTVSNMSPEDSSIYLCSAQGTDGYTFGSGTRLTVV.

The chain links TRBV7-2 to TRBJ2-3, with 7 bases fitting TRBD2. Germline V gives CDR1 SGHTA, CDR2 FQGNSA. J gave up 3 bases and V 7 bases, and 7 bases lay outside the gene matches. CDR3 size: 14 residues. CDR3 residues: CASNGGGSTDTQYF. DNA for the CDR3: TGTGCCAGCAATGGGGGGGGGAGTACAGATACGCAGTATTTT.

The CDR3 DNA follows: TGCAGTGCCGTGGACTCCGTGTTAGGATCGCGGTATTTT. As protein: CSAVDSVLGSRYF. V and J are TRBV20-1 and TRBJ2-3; D may be TRBD2 (5 bases). Germline CDR1 is DFQATT and CDR2 is SNEGSKA (reference sequence). The CDR3 is made up of 13 amino acids. The germline V and J ends were trimmed by 6 bases and 14 bases, with 24 bases remaining between them.

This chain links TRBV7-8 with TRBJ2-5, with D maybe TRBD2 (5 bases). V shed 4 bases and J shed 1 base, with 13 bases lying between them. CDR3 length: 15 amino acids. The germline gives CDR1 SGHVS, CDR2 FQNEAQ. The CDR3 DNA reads TGTGCCAGCAGCTCCTTAGAGGGAGTCCAAGAGACCCAGTACTTC. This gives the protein CASSSLEGVQETQYF.

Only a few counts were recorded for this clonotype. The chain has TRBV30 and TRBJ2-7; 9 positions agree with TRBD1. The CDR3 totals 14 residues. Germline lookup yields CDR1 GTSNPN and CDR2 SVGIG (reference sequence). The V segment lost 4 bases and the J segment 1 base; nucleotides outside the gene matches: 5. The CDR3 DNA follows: TGTGCCTGGAACGCCGGGACAGGGTCCTACGAGCAGTACTTC. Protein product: CAWNAGTGSYEQYF.